This TCR beta chain was found in a study of shared clonotypes between healthy human individuals (dated by TCRdb to 2019 to 2021). Looking at the study overall: The cohort included a few men and a couple of women between 18 and 49 years of age. The study deeply sequenced blood TCR repertoires of five healthy adults to estimate repertoire size and the extent of clonotype sharing between individuals. Per donor, three plates each were used for CD4 naive and CD4 memory, two for CD8 naive, and one for CD8 memory. Each donor's leukapheresis produced roughly between roughly 0.9 and 8.9 billion PBMCs. Libraries were prepared and TCR repertoires were sequenced by different laboratories using diverse techniques, in order to increase sequencing depth and limit assay-specific biases. Broad study findings and their caveats: Roughly 5% of naive CD4, more than 3% of naive CD8, 2.3% of memory CD4, and more than 0.35% of memory CD8 clonotypes were shared across several donors. Incomplete sequencing was indicated by rarefaction of sorted-subset datasets, despite the large sequencing depth. Estimated clonotype richness was generally larger for naive than for memory subsets. Only blood was sampled, and tissue TCR repertoires likely differ from those in blood. Based on pairwise subsampling, the degree of clonotype sharing among donors was expected to be affected by sequencing depth. The genetic and exposure-history diversity represented was limited by the small number of donors. Compared with non-shared clonotypes, the clonotypes found in all four sorted-subset donors had higher generation probabilities.

Healthy HIV-negative adults with no recently reported acute infections or vaccinations were included as donors. Every donor was a Caucasian adult living in Nashville, Tennessee, USA. CD4+ T cells were enriched through magnetic negative selection, after which naive cells were positively selected on CD45RA and the remaining negative fraction served as the memory subset. After blood collection by leukapheresis, PBMCs were isolated using Ficoll-Histopaque density gradient centrifugation and then cryopreserved in the vapor phase of liquid nitrogen. Analytical flow cytometry was used to check the purity and quantity of every magnetically sorted T cell population. Genomic DNA was isolated from every sorted fraction and measured by UV absorbance on a Nanodrop 2000c. TCR CDR3 regions were amplified from genomic DNA by multiplex PCR using the deep immunoSEQ assay. Extracted genomic DNA from each cell subset was distributed evenly across all wells of several immunoSEQ 96-well plates, and each plate was treated as a replicate. For sorted subsets, each replicate PCR was loaded with 200 ng genomic DNA, equivalent to about 33,000 T cell genomes. Purified libraries were quantified with a Qubit 3.0 fluorometer, sized on a Bioanalyzer 2100, and re-quantified with the KAPA Library Quantification kit. A separate single-read 150-cycle Illumina NextSeq 550 flow cell was used to sequence each immunoSEQ 96-well plate. The authors processed their data as follows. Because the immunoSEQ output held only junctional sequences and lacked quality scores, the filtering could not match the filtering applied to full-length reads. To assign V/J genes and CDR3, sequences were annotated against IMGT germline references using PyIR, a Python wrapper for IgBLAST v1.9. Any read was removed if the V/J assignment was weak (E-value above 1e-6), the CDR3 was missing, or the read contained stop codons, out-of-frame junctions, or ambiguous translated residues. V3J clonotypes were defined as sequences sharing the same inferred V gene, J gene, and CDR3 amino acid sequence. Percentage overlap between repertoires was computed as shared unique clonotypes divided by the size of the smaller repertoire. Richness of each repertoire was evaluated using RTK rarefaction, the Chao1 estimator, and Recon v2.1 estimates of unobserved clonotypes. For all TCRbeta clonotypes obtained by the gDNA method from a few donors, generation probabilities were computed with OLGA. TCRdb holds this immuneACCESS table with in-frame rearrangements only. Some clones are missing; in checked studies, unresolved V genes explain under half, and the rest has no known cause. That table furnishes V, J and clone size, whereas the DNA furnished D and trimming. In all, the sample holds 1,100,000 or so clones, and more than 75% of those were seen once. The ten largest make up 0.52% of the sample.

In this sample, this clone turned up a few times. It lacks a known antigen. Within one base of it there is no much larger clone, and no base qualities were kept. This same CDR3 is encoded by further DNA sequences in the sample. There are 15 amino acids in the CDR3, from cysteine to phenylalanine inclusive. Kept here is only the CDR3 DNA, which spans 45 bases and is read in frame from base 1. Reading the germline V gene gives CDR1 KGHSH and CDR2 LQKENI. The germline V end is reduced by 2 bases and the J end by 4 bases; junction bases left unmatched: 4. Sequenced: memory CD4+ T cells from PBMCs. Per the publication, the cell subset or site label means: CD45RA-negative fraction. The clonotype was recovered from a man aged 18-30 years in good health. Some clones in this sample may be carry-over from other donors' samples. In this chain, TRBV18 is recombined with TRBJ2-1; 8 central nucleotides agree with TRBD2. The CDR3 region: CASSPGTSGYNEQFF. Read as DNA, the sequence is TGTGCCAGCTCACCAGGCACTAGCGGTTACAATGAGCAGTTCTTC.